This TCR beta chain stems from a study of T cell changes during pregnancy in multiple sclerosis. Repertoires were generated with immunoSEQ multiplex PCR, while TCRdb's copy carries only in-frame clones and drops some. The data hold roughly 49,000 clones, with 95% observed a single time. Per the germline V gene, CDR1 is LNHNV and CDR2 is YYDKDF (reference sequence). The CDR3 totals 17 residues. The junction had 1 base not matched to a gene; V was cut back by 0 bases and J by 0 bases. The TCR sequence derives from a female donor with multiple sclerosis, enrolled in a pregnancy study. The sample here was CD8+ T cells from peripheral blood mononuclear cells, taken in the first trimester of pregnancy. The chain joins TRBV15 to TRBJ2-3; TRBD2 aligns across 12 bases. The DNA for the CDR3 is TGTGCCACCAGCAGAGATGGGACTAGCGGGAGCACAGATACGCAGTATTTT. Protein sequence: CATSRDGTSGSTDTQYF.